The rows below give T cell receptor beta chains drawn from one sample of a study of cytomegalovirus exposure and HLA in healthy donors. Using immunoSEQ multiplex PCR, the repertoire was profiled, and TCRdb retains in-frame clones only, with some absent. The data hold some 210,000 clones, with around four fifths observed a single time. Sequencing was done on a sample of PBMCs. The receptors derive from a young woman in good health and CMV-seronegative. The CDR3 runs from the conserved cysteine through the conserved F or W. A D gene is named only where the DNA matches it firmly. Clone size, where shown, is once, few, many, or a class for clones that have expanded.

TRBJ1-1 . 13 . TRBV7-9 CASSVEVGTEAFF TGTGCCAGCAGCGTGGAGGTGGGTACTGAAGCTTTCTTT
TRBJ1-2 TRBD1 16 . TRBV5-1 CASSLALTGGLFGYTF TGCGCCAGCAGCTTGGCCTTAACAGGGGGCCTCTTCGGCTACACCTTC
TRBJ1-3 . 17 . TRBV11-2 CASSLDLETYSGNTIYF TGTGCCAGCAGCTTAGATCTGGAAACCTACTCTGGAAACACCATATATTTT
TRBJ1-6 . 13 few TRBV2 CASIGQRSSPLHF TGTGCCAGCATTGGACAGCGATCTTCACCCCTCCACTTT
TRBJ2-2 . 14 . TRBV7-3 CASTPSGNTGELFF TGTGCCAGCACTCCGTCCGGGAACACCGGGGAGCTGTTTTTT
TRBJ1-6 . 12 . TRBV6-5 CASTSVDSPLHF TGTGCCAGCACATCAGTGGATTCACCCCTCCACTTT
TRBJ2-7 . 14 . TRBV4-1 CASSQDGSSYEQYF TGCGCCAGCAGCCAAGACGGGAGCTCCTACGAGCAGTACTTC
TRBJ2-1 . 16 . TRBV9 CASSFRTGGSRNEQFF TGTGCCAGCAGCTTCAGAACGGGGGGCTCCCGAAATGAGCAGTTCTTC
TRBJ1-5 . 14 . TRBV6-6 CASSYEQLNQPQHF TGTGCCAGCAGTTACGAGCAGCTCAATCAGCCCCAGCATTTT
TRBJ2-5 TRBD2 12 . TRBV29-1 CSVGGAEETQYF TGCAGCGTCGGGGGGGCGGAAGAGACCCAGTACTTC
TRBJ2-1 . 13 . TRBV6-1 CASRGLGMNEQFF TGTGCCAGCAGAGGACTGGGCATGAATGAGCAGTTCTTC
TRBJ1-4 . 12 . TRBV28 CASSYSNEKLFF TGTGCCAGCAGTTACAGTAATGAAAAACTGTTTTTT
TRBJ2-2 . 15 . TRBV2 CARTGPAGSTGELFF TGTGCCAGGACCGGGCCGGCGGGGTCCACCGGGGAGCTGTTTTTT
TRBJ1-2 . 14 . TRBV29-1 CSVESGGRNYGYTF TGCAGCGTTGAGTCTGGGGGACGGAACTATGGCTACACCTTC
TRBJ1-1 . 12 . TRBV6-1 CASYRGGIEAFF TGTGCCAGTTACCGGGGGGGAATTGAAGCTTTCTTT
TRBJ1-4 . 13 . TRBV6-1 CASSADLYEKLFF TGTGCCAGCAGTGCGGACTTGTACGAAAAACTGTTTTTT
TRBJ2-1 . 16 . TRBV19 CASSKLNGAGRNEQFF TGTGCCAGTAGTAAGCTTAACGGAGCAGGGAGGAATGAGCAGTTCTTC
TRBJ2-1 . 17 . TRBV7-9 CASSRIPAGAGVNEQFF TGTGCCAGCAGCCGTATCCCCGCGGGGGCTGGTGTCAATGAGCAGTTCTTC
TRBJ1-1 TRBD1 14 . TRBV2 CASSGYRGGTEAFF TGTGCCAGCAGTGGGTACAGGGGAGGAACTGAAGCTTTCTTT
TRBJ2-7 . 17 . TRBV4-1 CASSHGLVGRISYEQYF TGCGCCAGCAGCCACGGGCTAGTCGGACGTATCTCCTACGAGCAGTACTTC
TRBJ1-4 . 14 . TRBV10-3 CAISEGRTREKLFF TGTGCCATCAGTGAGGGCAGGACAAGGGAAAAACTGTTTTTT
TRBJ1-5 . 15 . TRBV27 CASSLWGTANQPQHF TGTGCCAGCAGTTTATGGGGCACGGCAAATCAGCCCCAGCATTTT
TRBJ1-6 . 15 . TRBV5-6 CASSLDRGWNSPLHF TGTGCCAGCAGCTTGGACCGGGGTTGGAATTCACCCCTCCACTTT
TRBJ1-2 . 14 . TRBV6-5 CASSYSGENYGYTF TGTGCCAGCAGTTACTCTGGGGAGAACTATGGCTACACCTTC
TRBJ1-2 . 13 . TRBV28 CASRESVNYGYTF TGTGCCAGCAGAGAGTCGGTGAACTATGGCTACACCTTC
TRBJ1-5 . 15 . TRBV5-8 CASSLGTVRNQPQHF TGTGCCAGCAGCTTGGGGACAGTGCGCAATCAGCCCCAGCATTTT
TRBJ1-1 . 14 . TRBV6-1 CASLEDWGGTEAFF TGTGCCAGTCTAGAAGATTGGGGAGGAACTGAAGCTTTCTTT
TRBJ2-1 TRBD1 15 . TRBV6-5 CASSYLGTGGNEQFF TGTGCCAGCAGTTACCTCGGGACAGGGGGAAATGAGCAGTTCTTC